These 6 T cell receptor beta chains share one sample of origin, sequenced in a study of T cell responses to AZD1222 COVID-19 vaccine. Here immunoSEQ multiplex PCR was the method, and the copy in TCRdb shows in-frame clones only, minus some. Of approximately 64,000 clones detected, 84% appear once; the ten largest clones hold about 9.4%. Sequenced material: peripheral blood, taken on day 0 of AZD1222 vaccination. These receptors came from an adult in good health.

This clone was seen just once. The V call is TRBV7-3, the J call TRBJ1-1; D perhaps matches TRBD1 (5 bases). This CDR3 is built from 12 residues. Germline V lookup: CDR1 SGHTA, CDR2 FQGTGA. The V and J ends lost 2 bases and 7 bases respectively, with 8 bases between them. DNA for the CDR3: TGTGCCAGCAGCTTAGGGGCGGGTGAAGCTTTCTTT. It specifies CASSLGAGEAFF.

The chain recombines TRBV5-1 with TRBJ2-2; a weak D match, TRBD2 (6 bases). This CDR3 has 15 residues. Per germline, CDR1 SGHRS and CDR2 YFSETQ. V shed 3 bases and J shed 2 bases, with 11 bases lying between them. The CDR3 reads CASSSGLTNTGELFF. The CDR3 DNA reads TGCGCCAGCAGCTCAGGACTAACAAACACCGGGGAGCTGTTTTTT.

This sequence joins TRBV7-6 and TRBJ2-5, with 8 bases fitting TRBD1. Trimming removed 1 base from V and 4 bases from J; junction bases left unmatched: 8. The CDR3 is 16 amino acids. Germline V CDR1 and CDR2: SGHVS, FNYEAQ. The CDR3 here is CASSLGSGGSGETQYF. DNA for the CDR3: TGTGCCAGCAGCTTAGGTTCAGGGGGCTCAGGAGAGACCCAGTACTTC.

This clone was seen more than once but under ten times. V usage is TRBV21-1 and J usage is TRBJ1-3; the table's D call, TRBD1, has no DNA check behind it. TRBV21-1 represents a pseudogene. CDR3 length: 11 residues. The CDR3: CASGQWDTIYF. For the CDR3, the DNA is TGTGCCAGCGGGCAGTGGGACACCATATATTTT.

The J gene is TRBJ2-7, the V gene TRBV6-5; 8 bases match TRBD1. CDR3 size: 14 residues. V was clipped by 8 bases and J by 2 bases; unmatched bases: 8. Per germline, CDR1 MNHEY and CDR2 SVGAGI. This CDR3 is CASATDRGPYEQYF. CDR3 bases: TGTGCCAGCGCAACAGACAGGGGCCCCTACGAGCAGTACTTC.

V gene TRBV12-3 or TRBV12-4 combines with J gene TRBJ1-1; D is undetermined. The CDR3 is 13 amino acids. Trimming left V 4 bases short and J 0 bases short, with 6 bases between. The CDR3: CASSSDMNTEAFF. DNA for the CDR3: TGTGCCAGCAGTTCGGATATGAACACTGAAGCTTTCTTT.